This T cell receptor (beta chain) was sequenced for a study of cytomegalovirus exposure and HLA in healthy donors. General observations from the study: A later analysis found TCR association rates differed by HLA locus, highest for DRB1 and lowest for HLA-C.

A note on this clone: Its target is not known.

Although they were nominally healthy when sampled, donors likely had unrecorded immune exposures. 60 Vbeta and 13 Jbeta primers were used in PCR. Methods used by the authors: The count from a later analysis was 79 million or so unique TCR beta chains, approximately 9.9 million of them shared. Assay: immunoSEQ multiplex PCR; the TCRdb copy retains only in-frame clones and omits some. V and J calls and clone size come straight from that table; D and trimming were deduced from the DNA. The table shows around 150,000 clones, with around 88% occurring only once. Sequencing was carried out using PBMCs. This sequence was found in a woman in her thirties in good health and CMV-seronegative.

The CDR3 spells CASTATLQGARNTEAFF. CDR3 nucleotides: TGTGCCAGTACCGCAACATTACAGGGGGCCCGGAACACTGAAGCTTTCTTT. V usage is TRBV19 and J usage is TRBJ1-1; 9 bases agree with TRBD1. The V gene end was trimmed by 7 bases and the J gene end by 1 base; junction bases not matched to a gene: 13. The CDR3 covers 17 residues. Germline-derived CDR1 and CDR2 are LNHDA and SQIVND (reference sequence).